Described below is a single T cell receptor (beta chain) sequence and its context. The data are from a study of blood T cell repertoires in COVID-19. Across the study: The cDNA or gDNA used as material had been derived from T cells, B-cell-depleted T cells, or PBMCs.

Measured with immunoSEQ multiplex PCR; TCRdb has only the in-frame clones, and not every one. The sample records some 140,000 clones, around nine tenths being singletons. The germline V and J ends were trimmed by 4 bases and 6 bases, with 10 bases remaining between them. The germline V gene has CDR1 LNHDA and CDR2 SQIVND (reference sequence). The CDR3 sequence is 13 residues long. The chain uses TRBV19 and TRBJ1-5; D remains ambiguous. The receptor was derived from a man between 65 and 85 years old with active COVID-19. The sample comprised peripheral blood. CDR3 loop: CASSTEIVQPQHF. The CDR3 region has the DNA TGTGCCAGTAGTACCGAAATAGTTCAGCCCCAGCATTTT.